This record covers a single T cell receptor beta chain. Which antigen it targets is not known. Within one base of it there is no much larger clone, and no base qualities were kept. The sample is drawn from a study of T cells and Merkel cell carcinoma outcomes (TCRdb year 2020). Regarding the research as a whole: The study looked at whether the tumor T-cell repertoire and T-cell density could predict clinical outcome in patients with Merkel cell carcinoma.

The CDR3, cysteine through phenylalanine, is 14 amino acids long. The sequence is cut down to CDR3 DNA, 42 bases in frame from base 1. V is pared back by 4 bases and J by 0 bases, with 11 bases lying between the germline termini. CDR1 is given as SGHRS and CDR2 as YFSETQ, both from the germline V gene. Samples came from patients with Merkel cell carcinoma. The library was built by means of the immunoSEQ multiplex PCR assay. In TCRdb, the immuneACCESS table is reduced to in-frame sequences with V and J assigned. These tables do not hold every clone; where another copy was compared, an unresolved V gene accounts for under half, and the others remain unexplained. The sample data list about 19,000 clones, and over 75% of these were observed just once. The ten largest account for 3% to 3.5% of the sample. On the study overall, not on this receptor specifically: The combination of T-cell repertoire features and T-cell density was reported to predict clinical outcomes in patients with Merkel cell carcinoma.

Sequencing used tumor tissue from Merkel cell carcinoma. The source of this sequence is a human donor with Merkel cell carcinoma. The chain joins TRBV5-1 to TRBJ2-7; the D gene is not confidently resolved. In nucleotide form, the sequence is TGCGCCAGCAGCCCCAAGGTGGGCTCCTACGAGCAGTACTTC. Translated, it gives CASSPKVGSYEQYF.